This entry is about one T cell receptor beta chain. What it recognizes is unknown. The sample is drawn from a study of T cells in Graves' hyperthyroidism and ophthalmopathy. Researchers took RNA transcripts and amplified the TCR beta CDR3 regions from them. HTBI primers were the set used in a first-round RT-PCR of the TCR CDR3. In TCRdb, the multiplex PCR reads were re-called with MiXCR into one record per CDR3 protein. The repertoire holds 530,000 or so distinct CDR3 sequences, with just over 45% as singletons. Recently diagnosed hyperthyroidism of less than 2 months' duration affected patients aged 18 to 65. Study outcomes and limitations: In validation, the model predicted ophthalmopathy. These predictions came a median 6.5 months before onset. Researchers found most expanded thyroid clonotypes above 0.001 in blood as well.

The sequencing input was peripheral blood or thyroid tissue (not recorded which). The TCR originated in a woman aged 18-29 years with Graves' hyperthyroidism.

DNA for the CDR3: TGTGCCAGCAGTGGGACTAGCGGATGGAATGAGACCCAGTACTTC. This encodes CASSGTSGWNETQYF. The chain links TRBV2 to TRBJ2-5; TRBD2 agrees at 10 bases. The ends lost 4 bases at V and 5 bases at J; junction bases unmatched: 7. CDR1 SNHLY and CDR2 FYNNEI come from the germline V gene. The CDR3 runs to 15 residues.